Shown below are 28 T cell receptor beta chains from a single sample sequenced in a study of shared clonotypes between healthy human individuals. The data were produced by immunoSEQ multiplex PCR, yet TCRdb's version contains in-frame clones alone and is incomplete. Here the sample spans 600,000 or so clones, more than 95% being singletons. Only CD45RO-negative cells positively selected for CCR7 counted as naive CD8 cells, so terminally differentiated effector memory CD45RA+ cells were excluded. The source material was naive CD8+ T cells sorted from blood. These receptor sequences come from a man in his thirties or forties in good health.

CDR3 sequence: CASSQTSGRAGNYNEQFF. CDR3 DNA sequence: TGCGCCAGCAGCCAGACTAGCGGGAGGGCCGGTAACTACAATGAGCAGTTCTTC. J is TRBJ2-1 and V is TRBV4-3; 14 positions match TRBD2. With V trimmed by 3 bases and J by 3 bases, 7 bases remained unmatched. This CDR3 is 18 amino acids long. Germline assignment: CDR1 LGHNA and CDR2 YSLEER.

CDR3 DNA sequence: TGTGCCAGCAGCTTAGCGCCTGGGGCCAACGTCCTGACTTTC. It codes for CASSLAPGANVLTF. The rearrangement joins TRBV7-2 to TRBJ2-6; D is undetermined. This CDR3 is 14 amino acids long. The germline V and J ends were trimmed by 0 bases and 2 bases, with 2 bases remaining between them. Germline V CDR1 and CDR2: SGHTA, FQGNSA.

The chain carries TRBV7-6 and TRBJ1-2; D call uncertain. Trimming stripped 5 bases from V and 8 bases from J, with 12 bases between. The CDR3 consists of 12 residues. Germline V CDR1 and CDR2: SGHVS, FNYEAQ. CDR3: CASSPLEYGYTF. Here the CDR3 DNA reads TGTGCCAGCAGCCCACTGGAATACGGCTACACCTTC.

A single count supports this clone. The chain recombines TRBV9 with TRBJ2-2; 8 bases are a match to TRBD2. V lost 0 bases to trimming and J lost 0 bases; unmatched junction nucleotides: 1. This CDR3 is 16 amino acids long. From germline, CDR1 is SGDLS and CDR2 YYNGEE. This CDR3 reads CASSVVAGSNTGELFF. In DNA, the CDR3 is TGTGCCAGCAGCGTAGTAGCGGGATCGAACACCGGGGAGCTGTTTTTT.

This clone was seen only once. This chain links TRBV5-1 with TRBJ2-3; no firm D call. The CDR3 totals 14 residues. V was trimmed by 2 bases and J by 0 bases, leaving 7 bases between them. Germline lookup yields CDR1 SGHRS and CDR2 YFSETQ. The CDR3 is CASSLTTSTDTQYF. The DNA for the CDR3 is TGCGCCAGCAGCTTAACAACGAGCACAGATACGCAGTATTTT.

The rearrangement joins TRBV19 to TRBJ2-3; no clear D gene. CDR1 is LNHDA, CDR2 SQIVND, per germline (reference sequence). The CDR3 runs 15 residues. The V end was cut by 1 base, the J end by 2 bases, with 10 bases between. CDR3: CASSIGGTDTDTQYF. In DNA form, the CDR3 reads TGTGCCAGTAGTATAGGTGGCACGGACACAGATACGCAGTATTTT.

The genes are TRBV7-6 and TRBJ2-1, with TRBD1 identical over 10 bases. After removal of 5 bases from V and 5 bases from J, the junction contained 21 bases not matched to a gene. The CDR3 covers 20 residues. Germline V gene data show CDR1 as SGHVS and CDR2 as FNYEAQ. Here the CDR3 DNA reads TGTGCCAGCAGCCCTAGCCGGGACAGGGGTTCGAGACCATTAAACAATGAGCAGTTCTTC. Protein sequence: CASSPSRDRGSRPLNNEQFF.

The gene calls are TRBV29-1 and TRBJ1-1, with 7 bases lining up with TRBD1. Germline V gene lookup returns CDR1 SQVTM and CDR2 ANQGSEA. This CDR3 is built from 15 residues. V trimming: 6 bases; J trimming: 0 bases; junction bases outside the gene matches: 10. CDR3 in DNA: TGCAGCGTAGCCCTTACAGGGGAGGTGAACACTGAAGCTTTCTTT. Translating gives CSVALTGEVNTEAFF.

This clone was seen only once. The rearrangement links TRBV27 to TRBJ1-2; 10 positions agree with TRBD1. This CDR3 spans 13 amino acids. Trimming removed 3 bases from V and 8 bases from J; junction bases left unmatched: 3. Germline V lookup: CDR1 MNHEY, CDR2 SMNVEV (reference sequence). The CDR3 loop is CASSFDRGRGYTF. The CDR3 DNA reads TGTGCCAGCAGTTTCGACAGGGGGCGAGGCTACACCTTC.

The chain combines TRBV6-5 with TRBJ1-1, with TRBD1 as a possible D gene (6 bases). Trimming stripped 2 bases from V and 0 bases from J, with 13 bases between. The CDR3 covers 16 residues. The germline gives CDR1 MNHEY, CDR2 SVGAGI. The DNA for the CDR3 is TGTGCCAGCAGTTACAAGTCCGGGGGCGTGAACACTGAAGCTTTCTTT. Its translation: CASSYKSGGVNTEAFF.

The chain joins TRBV5-5 to TRBJ2-5; perhaps D is TRBD1 or TRBD2 (5 bases each). CDR1 is SGHKS, CDR2 YYEKEE, per germline (reference sequence). There are 13 residues in the CDR3. The V and J ends lost 1 base and 12 bases respectively, with 16 bases between them. DNA of the CDR3: TGTGCCAGCAGCTTGAGATGGGGACCCGGGGAGTACTTC. It specifies CASSLRWGPGEYF.

This clone is a singleton in its sample. The rearrangement links TRBV6-1 to TRBJ2-7; D possibly uses TRBD1 or TRBD2 (5 bases each). The CDR3 is made up of 13 amino acids. Germline CDR1 MNHNS, CDR2 SASEGT. The ends were cut back, 5 bases at V and 2 bases at J, with 10 bases in the middle. The CDR3: CASSTGTAYEQYF. The CDR3 DNA reads as TGTGCCAGCAGTACCGGGACGGCCTACGAGCAGTACTTC.

This clone came up once. The chain has TRBV9 and TRBJ2-3; the D gene could be TRBD1 or TRBD2 (5 bases each). The V end lost 4 bases, the J end lost 11 bases, and 20 bases lay between the germline ends. CDR1 is SGDLS, CDR2 YYNGEE, per germline. The CDR3 runs to 14 residues. As DNA, the CDR3 is TGTGCCAGCAGCCCTAGTAGGGGACCGGGTCGGCAGTATTTT. This gives the protein CASSPSRGPGRQYF.

This chain connects TRBV10-1 to TRBJ2-1; either TRBD1 or TRBD2 may fit D (6 bases each). V was shortened by 5 bases and J by 3 bases, with 17 bases between the two germline ends. The CDR3 is 16 residues long. Germline V gives CDR1 WNHNN, CDR2 SYGVQD (reference sequence). As DNA, the CDR3 is TGCGCCAGCAGTAGTCGTTCGGGGGCCAACTACAATGAGCAGTTCTTC. This gives the protein CASSSRSGANYNEQFF.

The chain uses TRBV14 and TRBJ2-5, with D unresolved. Germline CDR1 and CDR2: SGHDN and FVKESK. The length of the CDR3 is 14 residues. V lost 4 bases, J lost 7 bases, and 16 bases lay in between. The CDR3 nucleotides read TGTGCCAGCAGCCCTCTAAATGATCAATGGACCCAGTACTTC. Translation gives CASSPLNDQWTQYF.

V and J are TRBV19 and TRBJ2-5, with 8 bases that match TRBD2. The CDR3 spans 16 residues. With 1 base clipped from V and 2 bases from J, the junction kept 6 bases outside the gene matches. Germline lookup yields CDR1 LNHDA and CDR2 SQIVND (reference sequence). CDR3 sequence reads: CASSIGVAGRQETQYF. The CDR3 coding sequence is TGTGCCAGTAGTATAGGGGTAGCGGGAAGGCAAGAGACCCAGTACTTC. The complete variable domain, with remaining parts taken from reference TRBV19 and TRBJ2-5, reads DGGITQSPKYLFRKEGQNVTLSCEQNLNHDAMYWYRQDPGQGLRLIYYSQIVNDFQKGDIAEGYSVSREKKESFPLTVTSAQKNPTAFYLCASSIGVAGRQETQYFGPGTRLLVL.

This sequence joins TRBV28 and TRBJ2-1; tentatively, D is TRBD1 (5 bases). The length of the CDR3 is 14 residues. In germline, CDR1 is MDHEN, CDR2 SYDVKM. Trimming stripped 6 bases from V and 8 bases from J, with 17 bases between. For the CDR3, the DNA is TGTGCCAGCAGCCCACCACTTAGACAGTATGAGCAGTTCTTC. This codes for CASSPPLRQYEQFF.

The chain employs TRBV7-8 and TRBJ2-1, with 8 bases identical to TRBD2. This CDR3 comprises 13 residues. The trim removed 2 bases at V and 12 bases at J, leaving 6 bases unmatched. The V gene's germline CDR1 is SGHVS and CDR2 FQNEAQ. As DNA, the CDR3 is TGTGCCAGCAGCTTACTCGGGAGGGGTGGGCAGTTCTTC. This translates into CASSLLGRGGQFF.

The chain links TRBV30 to TRBJ1-2; TRBD1 matches 9 bases. This CDR3 has 16 residues. Unmatched junction bases numbered 17, after V lost 4 bases and J lost 8 bases. Germline assignment: CDR1 GTSNPN and CDR2 SVGIG (reference sequence). Here the CDR3 DNA reads TGTGCCTGGACTCAATTACCGGGACAGGGTTTGGGCGGCTACACCTTC. The encoded protein is CAWTQLPGQGLGGYTF.

The V and J genes are TRBV27 and TRBJ1-2; D is unclear. CDR3 length: 11 amino acids. V was clipped by 8 bases and J by 7 bases, with 11 bases between them. CDR1 MNHEY and CDR2 SMNVEV come from the germline V gene (reference sequence). The CDR3 loop reads CASGRDRGYTF. CDR3 DNA sequence: TGTGCCAGCGGCCGAGATCGTGGCTACACCTTC.

V usage is TRBV4-3 and J usage is TRBJ2-7, with D perhaps TRBD2 (6 bases). CDR1 LGHNA and CDR2 YSLEER come from the germline V gene. CDR3 size: 15 residues. V was shortened by 3 bases and J by 3 bases, with 15 bases between the two germline ends. The CDR3 protein is CASSQDTAGYYEQYF. Written as DNA, the CDR3 is TGCGCCAGCAGCCAGGACACTGCGGGATACTACGAGCAGTACTTC.

In this sample, this clone turned up once. CDR3 bases: TGTGCCAGCAGTTCCGGGACAGGGGTTGGAGAGACCCAGTACTTC. Its translation is CASSSGTGVGETQYF. The chain is built from TRBV6-6 and TRBJ2-5; 10 bases line up with TRBD1. V dropped 4 bases and J dropped 4; count of bases not matched to a gene: 6. The CDR3 is 15 residues long. The germline V gene has CDR1 MNHNY and CDR2 SVGAGI (reference sequence).

V is TRBV4-1 and J is TRBJ1-3; no definite D call. The CDR3 contains 13 residues. With 4 bases removed from V and 8 bases from J, the gap between germline ends came to 12 bases. From germline, CDR1 is MGHRA and CDR2 YSYEKL. CDR3 DNA: TGCGCCAGCAGCCCCATCGACGGGGACACCATATATTTT. Translating gives CASSPIDGDTIYF.

V gene TRBV27 combines with J gene TRBJ2-4, with 16 bases matching TRBD2. Germline assignment: CDR1 MNHEY and CDR2 SMNVEV (reference sequence). CDR3 length: 19 amino acids. Trimming took 5 bases from V and 6 from J; bases not matched to a gene: 13. The CDR3 here is CASSNTGTSGRVSGNIQYF. The CDR3 region has the DNA TGTGCCAGCAGTAACACCGGGACTAGCGGGAGGGTGTCGGGAAACATTCAGTACTTC.

The chain joins TRBV19 to TRBJ2-7; perhaps TRBD1 as D (5 bases). The V and J ends lost 6 bases and 0 bases respectively, with 18 bases between them. The CDR3 runs to 16 residues. CDR1 is LNHDA, CDR2 SQIVND, per germline (reference sequence). The CDR3 sequence: CASSPITTESSYEQYF. CDR3 in DNA: TGTGCCAGTAGCCCCATCACGACAGAGAGCTCCTACGAGCAGTACTTC.

Only one count was recorded for this clone. The rearrangement uses TRBV14 and TRBJ1-3; the D is unclear. There are 15 residues in the CDR3. V lost 2 bases and J lost 2, with 10 bases in between. Germline CDR1 is SGHDN and CDR2 is FVKESK. The CDR3 loop is CASSQRPDAGNTIYF. DNA of the CDR3: TGTGCCAGCAGCCAAAGGCCGGACGCTGGAAACACCATATATTTT.

The chain is built from TRBV20-1 and TRBJ2-7; D gene ambiguous. This CDR3 spans 11 amino acids. CDR1 DFQATT and CDR2 SNEGSKA come from the germline V gene (reference sequence). The ends were cut back, 7 bases at V and 5 bases at J, with 12 bases in the middle. The CDR3 bases are TGCAGTGTAGGCCAGACCGACGAGCAGTACTTC. This translates into CSVGQTDEQYF.

This clone was seen just once. The chain employs TRBV6-6 and TRBJ2-1, with D perhaps given as TRBD1 or TRBD2 (5 bases each). The CDR3 contains 14 residues. The germline CDR1 and CDR2 sequences are MNHNY and SVGAGI (reference sequence). The V end lost 5 bases, the J end lost 4 bases, and 12 bases lay between the germline ends. CDR3 region: CASSHGTLYNEQFF. Here the CDR3 DNA reads TGTGCCAGCAGTCACGGGACCCTGTACAATGAGCAGTTCTTC.